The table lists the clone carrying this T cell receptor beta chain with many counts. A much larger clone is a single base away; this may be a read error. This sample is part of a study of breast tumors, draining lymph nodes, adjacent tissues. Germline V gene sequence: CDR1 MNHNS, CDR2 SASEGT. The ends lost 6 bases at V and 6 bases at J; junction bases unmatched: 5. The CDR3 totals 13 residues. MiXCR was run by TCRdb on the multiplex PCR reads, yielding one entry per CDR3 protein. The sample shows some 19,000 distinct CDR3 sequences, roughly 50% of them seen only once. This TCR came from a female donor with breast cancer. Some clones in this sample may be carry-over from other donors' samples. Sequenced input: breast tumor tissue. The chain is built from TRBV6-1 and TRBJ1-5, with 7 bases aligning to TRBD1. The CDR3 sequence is CASSPGGGQPQHF. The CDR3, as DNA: TGTGCCAGCAGCCCAGGGGGAGGTCAGCCCCAGCATTTT.